This entry is about one T cell receptor (beta chain). The sample comes from a study of OX40 agonist ivuxolimab in advanced cancers. At the level of the study: The mean age was approximately 60 years, ranging from about 23 to 85, with around four fifths of participants male.

Sequenced by immunoSEQ multiplex PCR; TCRdb stores in-frame clones only, minus some. The sample contains 65,000 or so clones, around 86% of which appear only once. V lost 4 bases and J 6 bases, leaving 10 bases between the germline ends. Germline CDR1 reads SGHVS; CDR2 reads FNYEAQ. The CDR3 sequence is 13 residues long. Blood was sampled at baseline, cycle 4 day 1, and cycle 7 day 1. J is TRBJ1-5 and V is TRBV7-6; tentatively, D is TRBD1 (6 bases). The sample was CD4+ or CD8+ T cells sorted from blood, taken in a trial of the OX40 agonist ivuxolimab. The clonotype was recovered from an adult with an advanced solid tumor such as melanoma, head and neck, liver or kidney cancer. CDR3 residues: CASSYRVGQPQHF. Here the CDR3 DNA reads TGTGCCAGCAGCTACAGGGTAGGTCAGCCCCAGCATTTT.